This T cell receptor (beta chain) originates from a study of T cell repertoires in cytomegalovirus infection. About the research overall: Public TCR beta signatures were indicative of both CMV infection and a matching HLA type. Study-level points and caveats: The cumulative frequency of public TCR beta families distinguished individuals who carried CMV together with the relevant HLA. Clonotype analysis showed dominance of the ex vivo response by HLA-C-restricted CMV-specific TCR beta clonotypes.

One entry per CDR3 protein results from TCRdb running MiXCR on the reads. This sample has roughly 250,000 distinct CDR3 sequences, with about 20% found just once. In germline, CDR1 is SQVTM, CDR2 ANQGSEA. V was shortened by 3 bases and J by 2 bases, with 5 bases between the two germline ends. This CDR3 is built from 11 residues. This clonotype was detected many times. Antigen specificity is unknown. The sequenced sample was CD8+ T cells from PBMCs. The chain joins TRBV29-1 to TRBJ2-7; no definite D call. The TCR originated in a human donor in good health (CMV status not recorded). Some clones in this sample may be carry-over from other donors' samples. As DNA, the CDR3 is TGCAGCGTTGAGACCGCCTACGAGCAGTACTTC. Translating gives CSVETAYEQYF.